Listed below are T cell receptor beta chains from one sample, sequenced in a study of cytomegalovirus exposure and HLA in healthy donors. The repertoire was sequenced with immunoSEQ multiplex PCR; TCRdb's copy has only in-frame clones and lacks some. The sample shows roughly 50,000 clones, and about 6% sits with its ten largest clones. Input material: PBMCs. The receptors shown here come from a male donor in good health and CMV-seropositive. CDR3s include the opening cysteine and the closing phenylalanine or tryptophan. The D gene is left open where the match is weak.

>TRBJ1-3|.|TRBV6-1
TGTGCCAGCAGTGCCCCCGACAGTGGAAACACCATATATTTT
CASSAPDSGNTIYF
>TRBJ2-7|.|TRBV6-5
TGTGCCAGCAGTTTGAGTCGCGACGAGCAGTACTTC
CASSLSRDEQYF
>TRBJ1-2|TRBD1|TRBV13
TGTGCCAGCAGCTACGGGACAGGGGAGTATTATGGCTACACCTTC
CASSYGTGEYYGYTF
>TRBJ1-1|TRBD1|TRBV27
TGTGCCAGCAGCTCGGACAGGGTCTTAGCTGAAGCTTTCTTT
CASSSDRVLAEAFF
>TRBJ2-7|.|TRBV27
TGTGCCAGCAGTTTAAGGTATGAGGGTGCGAGCTCCTACGAGCAGTACTTC
CASSLRYEGASSYEQYF
>TRBJ1-1|.|TRBV7-3
TGTGCCAGCAGCTTATGGGACAACAGTGAAGCTTTCTTT
CASSLWDNSEAFF
>TRBJ2-7|.|TRBV13
TGTGCCAGCAGCTTAGGATCTGCCTCGGGCGAGCAGTACTTC
CASSLGSASGEQYF
>TRBJ2-7|.|TRBV4-3
TGCGCCAGCAGCCAAGATGGCAGGTTCTACGAGCAGTACTTC
CASSQDGRFYEQYF
>TRBJ2-3|.|TRBV4-3
TGCGCCAGCAGCCAAGTCAGGGCTACAGATACGCAGTATTTT
CASSQVRATDTQYF
>TRBJ2-5|.|TRBV7-9
TGTGCCAGCAGCTTCTTTATAGCGGAGCAAGAGACCCAGTACTTC
CASSFFIAEQETQYF
>TRBJ1-4|.|TRBV6-6
TGTGCCAGCAGTTACCCCCCGGACAGCCCTAATGAAAAACTGTTTTTT
CASSYPPDSPNEKLFF
>TRBJ1-1|TRBD1|TRBV6-1
TGTGCCAGCAGTGAAACCCCAGGGGGCGCCGAAGCTTTCTTT
CASSETPGGAEAFF
>TRBJ2-7|TRBD1|TRBV18
TGTGCCAGCTCACCCTGGACAGGGGAGAATTACGAGCAGTACTTC
CASSPWTGENYEQYF
>TRBJ2-1|TRBD1|TRBV28
TGTGCCAGCAGACCTACAGGGGAGTGGGATGAGCAGTTCTTC
CASRPTGEWDEQFF
>TRBJ1-4|.|TRBV9
TGTGCCAGCAGCCCAGGGCCAACTAATGAAAAACTGTTTTTT
CASSPGPTNEKLFF
>TRBJ1-5|.|TRBV7-9
TGTGCCAGCAGCTTAGGGACAGATAATCAGCCCCAGCATTTT
CASSLGTDNQPQHF
>TRBJ1-5|.|TRBV5-6
TGTGCCAGCAGCTCGGCATTAGCGGATCAGCCCCAGCATTTT
CASSSALADQPQHF
>TRBJ2-7|TRBD1|TRBV7-6
TGTGCCAGCGGCCCCGGGACAGGGGGATACGAGCAGTACTTC
CASGPGTGGYEQYF
>TRBJ2-7|TRBD1|TRBV5-5
TGTGCCAGCAGCTACCGGGACAGCCCCCTCTACGAGCAGTACTTC
CASSYRDSPLYEQYF
>TRBJ1-5|TRBD1|TRBV28
TGTGCCGGCAGTTCCCCGGGACAGGGCTATTATAGCAATCAGCCCCAGCATTTT
CAGSSPGQGYYSNQPQHF
>TRBJ2-2|.|TRBV7-3
TGTGCCAGCAGCTTATACGGTGCGGGGAACACCGGGGAGCTGTTTTTT
CASSLYGAGNTGELFF
>TRBJ1-1|.|TRBV7-9
TGTGCCAGCAGCTTAGTGGGCAAGAACACTGAAGCTTTCTTT
CASSLVGKNTEAFF
>TRBJ2-7|.|TRBV9
TGTGCCAGCAGCCCGCGACAGAGCTCCTACGAGCAGTACTTC
CASSPRQSSYEQYF
>TRBJ2-1|TRBD2|TRBV7-3
TGTGCCAGCAGCTCCTTAGCGGGGGGTTACAATGAGCAGTTCTTC
CASSSLAGGYNEQFF
>TRBJ2-2|.|TRBV27
TGTGCCAGCAGTCCTCAATATTGGCTAGCAACCGGGGAGCTGTTTTTT
CASSPQYWLATGELFF
>TRBJ1-1|.|TRBV6-1
TGTGCCAGCAGTGAGCAGGGTTACGGGGGCACTGAAGCTTTCTTT
CASSEQGYGGTEAFF
>TRBJ1-5|.|TRBV2
TGTGCCAGTCGGAGTCAAGACAATCAGCCCCAGCATTTT
CASRSQDNQPQHF
>TRBJ2-7|.|TRBV5-1
TGCGCCAGCAGCTTAGGGGGACAAGCCTACTACGAGCAGTACTTC
CASSLGGQAYYEQYF
>TRBJ2-2|.|TRBV4-3
TGCGCCAGCAGCCAAGAGGGGGGTCCGGGACCATTCCCCACCGGGGAGCTGTTTTTT
CASSQEGGPGPFPTGELFF
>TRBJ2-7|.|TRBV9
TGTGCCAGCAGCGGGGGCCGTAGTGGGCCTTACGAGCAGTACTTC
CASSGGRSGPYEQYF
>TRBJ2-3|.|TRBV4-2
TGTGCCAGCAGCCAAGATGAGTTTGGACAAAGGACAGATACGCAGTATTTT
CASSQDEFGQRTDTQYF
>TRBJ2-7|TRBD1|TRBV5-1
TGCGCCAGCAGCTTGGAAGGGACAGGGGTCTACGAGCAGTACTTC
CASSLEGTGVYEQYF
>TRBJ1-1|TRBD1|TRBV19
TGTGCCAGTAGGACAGGGGAGGGTAACACTGAAGCTTTCTTT
CASRTGEGNTEAFF
>TRBJ2-5|TRBD2|TRBV5-6
TGTGCCAGCAGCCCCTCGGTGGGACTAGCTGAGGAGACCCAGTACTTC
CASSPSVGLAEETQYF
>TRBJ2-7|.|TRBV19
TGTGCCAGTAGTATAAGACAGGAGTCCTACGAGCAGTACTTC
CASSIRQESYEQYF
>TRBJ1-1|.|TRBV30
TGTGCCTGGACCCGCAGGGTCACTGAAGCTTTCTTT
CAWTRRVTEAFF
>TRBJ2-7|.|TRBV4-3
TGCGCCAGCAGCCAAGTCACTACCGCGACCGCCTACGAGCAGTACTTC
CASSQVTTATAYEQYF
>TRBJ2-3|TRBD1|TRBV7-2
TGTGCCAGCAGCCCGGACAGGGCCACAGATACGCAGTATTTT
CASSPDRATDTQYF
>TRBJ2-7|.|TRBV19
TGTGCCAGTGCACCAGACAGGTCATACGAGCAGTACTTC
CASAPDRSYEQYF
>TRBJ1-2|.|TRBV7-9
TGTGCCAGCAGCTCCAGCGCTGGGTCCTACCTTTATGGCTACACCTTC
CASSSSAGSYLYGYTF
>TRBJ2-1|.|TRBV18
TGTGCCAGCTCACCGTCTTATTTGGCCTTCAATGAGCAGTTCTTC
CASSPSYLAFNEQFF
>TRBJ1-6|.|TRBV9
TGTGCCAGCAGCGAAACCGCCCGGACGGGGAATTCACCCCTCCACTTT
CASSETARTGNSPLHF
>TRBJ2-7|TRBD1|TRBV7-7
TGTGCCAGCAGCAGGACAGGGGGCGAGCAGTACTTC
CASSRTGGEQYF
>TRBJ1-5|TRBD1|TRBV19
TGTGCCAGTAGTACCGGGACAGGCCATCAGCCCCAGCATTTT
CASSTGTGHQPQHF
>TRBJ1-6|TRBD1|TRBV5-5
TGTGCCAGCAGCTTGGACAGGGGGCCCCTGAGCTCCTATAATTCACCCCTCCACTTT
CASSLDRGPLSSYNSPLHF
>TRBJ2-1|.|TRBV6-5
TGTGCCAGCAGTTACTCGGGCACGATCTACAATGAGCAGTTCTTC
CASSYSGTIYNEQFF
>TRBJ2-7|TRBD1|TRBV9
TGTGCCAGCAGCTCACACCCCGGACAGGAACCCTACGAGCAGTACTTC
CASSSHPGQEPYEQYF
>TRBJ1-5|.|TRBV2
TGTGCCAGCAGTGGGGCCCCCGGGACATATAGCAATCAGCCCCAGCATTTT
CASSGAPGTYSNQPQHF
>TRBJ1-6|.|TRBV4-1
TGCGCCAGCAGCCAAGACCGACAGGCACCCCTCCACTTT
CASSQDRQAPLHF
>TRBJ2-1|TRBD2|TRBV4-3
TGCGCCAGCAGCCAAGGAGGCGCGGGGGTTGGCCTCTCCTACAATGAGCAGTTCTTC
CASSQGGAGVGLSYNEQFF